Listed below are T cell receptor beta chains from one sample, sequenced in a study of cytomegalovirus exposure and HLA in healthy donors. This table comes from immunoSEQ multiplex PCR, and its TCRdb copy is limited to in-frame clones, with some not included. Here the sample spans over 150,000 clones, about 85% being singletons. Specimen: PBMCs. The receptors were sampled from a man in his late teens or twenties in good health and CMV-seropositive. Both conserved end residues are part of each CDR3. The order of the fields is V gene, CDR3 protein.

>TRBV5-4
CASSPGLGGYTF
>TRBV15
CATSRDWASGRETQYF
>TRBV7-8
CASSSFATNEKLFF
>TRBV9
CASSVPGDYGYTF
>TRBV28
CASTPHATAVNQPQHF
>TRBV11-2
CASSRGQGWGNTIYF
>TRBV11-2
CASSLPAQGVAYEQYF
>TRBV2
CASTYSTDTQYF
>TRBV25-1
CASSPGTGYEQYF
>TRBV7-9
CASSLGRGQETQYF
>TRBV5-1
CASSLDGQGEAFF
>TRBV10-2
CASTGQGRGYTF
>TRBV9
CASSVAAGADNEQFF
>TRBV5-1
CASNRQNYNEQFF
>TRBV6-5
CASSPHNRGNTIYF
>TRBV27
CASSSGGMGYNEQFF
>TRBV5-4
CASSLGPTRTGSNYGYTF
>TRBV27
CASSSPGEYEQYF
>TRBV6-1
CASSEFRGLAGGRAPYEQYF
>TRBV7-6
CASSLTGGEGEKLFF
>TRBV27
CASSPQGSNQPQHF
>TRBV30
CAWSAGAGGETQYF
>TRBV30
CAWEGGANTEAFF
>TRBV5-1
CASSLSGVGSGANVLTF
>TRBV7-9
CASSLQGRGDEQYF
>TRBV4-1
CASSQGPVSYEQYF
>TRBV14
CASSPGTGGHGELFF